Each of the 10 T cell receptor beta chains below was sequenced from the same sample in a study of OX40 agonist ivuxolimab in advanced cancers. Sequencing used immunoSEQ multiplex PCR; TCRdb keeps in-frame clones, though not all of them. The sample records approximately 30,000 clones, roughly 82% being singletons. The sample consisted of CD4+ or CD8+ T cells sorted from blood, taken in a trial of the OX40 agonist ivuxolimab. The receptors here all came from an adult with an advanced solid tumor such as melanoma, head and neck, liver or kidney cancer.

This rearrangement joins TRBV9 to TRBJ2-1; TRBD2 aligns across 8 bases. This CDR3 contains 14 residues. Germline CDR1 is SGDLS and CDR2 is YYNGEE. V shed 3 bases, J shed 8 bases, and the junction held 7 bases outside the gene matches. CDR3 protein: CASSAGLAGYEQFF. For the CDR3, the DNA is TGTGCCAGCAGCGCCGGACTAGCCGGGTATGAGCAGTTCTTC.

The gene calls are TRBV9 and TRBJ2-3, with a weak D call TRBD2 (5 bases). The germline V gene encodes CDR1 SGDLS and CDR2 YYNGEE. The CDR3 runs 15 residues. V lost 4 bases and J lost 0, with 12 bases in between. The CDR3 nucleotides are TGTGCCAGCAGCTCGAGCGGCTCTAGCACAGATACGCAGTATTTT. Translating gives CASSSSGSSTDTQYF. The full variable domain, in which reference TRBV9 and TRBJ2-3 provide the parts outside the CDR3, is DSGVTQTPKHLITATGQRVTLRCSPRSGDLSVYWYQQSLDQGLQFLIQYYNGEERAKGNILERFSAQQFPDLHSELNLSSLELGDSALYFCASSSSGSSTDTQYFGPGTRLTVL.

V is TRBV19 and J is TRBJ1-1; D unresolved. From germline, CDR1 is LNHDA and CDR2 SQIVND (reference sequence). V dropped 2 bases and J dropped 1 base, with 5 bases sitting between them. CDR3 length equals 13 residues. In DNA, the CDR3 is TGTGCCAGTAGTATAAGCCAGAACACTGAAGCTTTCTTT. Encoded protein: CASSISQNTEAFF.

The chain links TRBV6-6 to TRBJ1-1, with unresolved D. The CDR3 totals 13 residues. Trimming stripped 6 bases from V and 4 bases from J, with 12 bases between. Per germline, CDR1 MNHNY and CDR2 SVGAGI (reference sequence). The CDR3: CASRESYSTEAFF. The CDR3 DNA follows: TGTGCCAGCAGGGAGTCCTATTCCACTGAAGCTTTCTTT.

The rearrangement uses TRBV27 and TRBJ2-1; D ambiguous. V lost 2 bases to trimming and J lost 2 bases, with 10 bases between them. CDR1 is MNHEY, CDR2 SMNVEV, per germline (reference sequence). The CDR3 spans 15 residues. CDR3 in DNA: TGTGCCAGCAGTTTAGTCCAAACCCCCTACAATGAGCAGTTCTTC. Its translation: CASSLVQTPYNEQFF.

This clone was picked up one time. Written as DNA, the CDR3 is TGTGCCAGCAGCTTGGCCGGGACATCCCTCACAGATACGCAGTATTTT. Translation gives CASSLAGTSLTDTQYF. This rearrangement joins TRBV5-4 to TRBJ2-3; TRBD1 is a possible D gene (6 bases). V gave up 0 bases and J gave up 2 bases, with 13 bases separating them. Germline CDR1 reads SGHNT; CDR2 reads YYREEE (reference sequence). The CDR3 extends over 16 amino acids.

The V and J genes are TRBV27 and TRBJ2-7; possible D gene TRBD1, 5 bases. This CDR3 is built from 15 residues. CDR1 is MNHEY, CDR2 SMNVEV, per germline (reference sequence). The V gene lost 2 bases and the J gene lost 0 bases, with 11 bases spanning the gap. This chain's CDR3 is CASSLQGLSSYEQYF. In DNA form, the CDR3 reads TGTGCCAGCAGTTTACAGGGCCTCAGCTCCTACGAGCAGTACTTC.

This chain joins TRBV15 and TRBJ2-1; 12 positions match TRBD2. CDR1 and CDR2 from the germline V gene are LNHNV and YYDKDF (reference sequence). The CDR3 has 17 amino acids. V lost 0 bases to trimming and J lost 7 bases; unmatched junction nucleotides: 7. The CDR3 sequence is CATSRDRLAGGTNEQFF. The CDR3 region has the DNA TGTGCCACCAGCAGAGATCGCCTAGCGGGGGGGACAAATGAGCAGTTCTTC.

The V and J genes are TRBV19 and TRBJ2-7, with a tentative D call TRBD2 (6 bases). Germline CDR1 reads LNHDA; CDR2 reads SQIVND (reference sequence). The CDR3 runs to 13 residues. The V gene lost 3 bases and the J gene lost 1 base, with 7 bases spanning the gap. For the CDR3, the DNA is TGTGCCAGTAGTATCGGGGGATCCTACGAGCAGTACTTC. Translating it yields CASSIGGSYEQYF.

The chain carries TRBV6-5 and TRBJ2-2; 11 bases align to TRBD1. Germline lookup yields CDR1 MNHEY and CDR2 SVGAGI. This CDR3 contains 15 residues. V gave up 5 bases and J gave up 4 bases; unmatched junction bases: 3. The CDR3 loop is CASSRTGGATGELFF. The CDR3 DNA reads as TGTGCCAGCAGTCGGACAGGGGGCGCCACCGGGGAGCTGTTTTTT.